This paragraph reports one TCR beta chain. This clone has a handful of counts. The specificity of this receptor is unknown. It has no much larger one-base neighbor in the sample; base qualities were not kept. This entry comes from a study of lymphopenia after photon versus proton radiotherapy (dated by TCRdb to the late 2010s). Regarding the complete study: Photon and proton radiation therapy were compared by the study for their immunological effects in patients with gastrointestinal tumors who developed high-grade lymphopenia. The study was designed to characterize how the impact on the immune system differs between the two radiation modalities. The cohort comprised about 22 patients with gastrointestinal tumors who received either photon or proton therapy and then developed lymphopenia.

The protocol used for the library was the immunoSEQ multiplex PCR assay. Deep sequencing of rearranged TCR beta loci, alongside multiparametric flow cytometry, was used to profile T cell repertoires. In its TCRdb copy, this immuneACCESS table keeps in-frame sequences only and misses some clones. Where compared with another copy, unresolved V genes explain less than half of these, and the others have no known cause. The sample contains tens of thousands of clones, around four fifths of them found a single time. Jointly, the top ten make up under 1.5% of the sample. According to the germline V gene, CDR1 reads SGHNT and CDR2 reads YENEEA. Reading from cysteine to phenylalanine, the CDR3 counts 12 amino acids. The entry retains the CDR3 DNA only, 36 bases that are in frame from base 1. Trimming removed 5 bases from V and 8 bases from J; the gene matches leave 3 bases unexplained. Study-wide findings and limitations: Across the cohort, a larger post-nadir drop in TCR diversity was inversely correlated with overall survival time among patients who died. After the lymphocyte count nadir, repertoires from photon-treated patients showed oligoclonal expansion, particularly of CD8+ Temra cells, and this expansion drove the decline in diversity. During treatment, patients who received photon therapy lost naive T cells and TCR diversity and gained effector/memory populations, whereas patients who received proton therapy remained relatively stable. The survival association was assessed only in patients who died, and the authors presented better survival with proton therapy as a possibility rather than a demonstrated result.

The TCR originated in a man aged 55 to 69 with pancreatic cancer. Material: peripheral blood, obtained from a patient treated with proton-based radiotherapy. This chain is built from TRBV11-3 and TRBJ2-5, with TRBD1 identical over 9 junction bases. The CDR3 reads CASSITGGTQYF. The DNA sequence is given as TGTGCCAGCAGCATCACAGGGGGCACCCAGTACTTC.